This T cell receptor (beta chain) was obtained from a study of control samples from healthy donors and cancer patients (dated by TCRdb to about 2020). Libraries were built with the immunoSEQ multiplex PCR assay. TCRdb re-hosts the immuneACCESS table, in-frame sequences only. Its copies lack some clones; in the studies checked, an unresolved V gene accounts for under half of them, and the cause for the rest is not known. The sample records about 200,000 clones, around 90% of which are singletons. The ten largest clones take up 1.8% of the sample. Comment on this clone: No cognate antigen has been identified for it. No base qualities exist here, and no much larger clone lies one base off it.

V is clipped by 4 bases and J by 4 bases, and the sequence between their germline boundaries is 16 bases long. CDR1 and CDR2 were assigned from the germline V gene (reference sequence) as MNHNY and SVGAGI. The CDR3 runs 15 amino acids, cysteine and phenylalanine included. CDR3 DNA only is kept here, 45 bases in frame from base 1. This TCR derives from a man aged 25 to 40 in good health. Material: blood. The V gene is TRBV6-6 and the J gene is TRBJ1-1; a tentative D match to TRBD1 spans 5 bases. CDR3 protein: CASSLYRSESTEAFF. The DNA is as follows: TGTGCCAGCAGTTTATACAGGTCTGAGTCCACTGAAGCTTTCTTT.